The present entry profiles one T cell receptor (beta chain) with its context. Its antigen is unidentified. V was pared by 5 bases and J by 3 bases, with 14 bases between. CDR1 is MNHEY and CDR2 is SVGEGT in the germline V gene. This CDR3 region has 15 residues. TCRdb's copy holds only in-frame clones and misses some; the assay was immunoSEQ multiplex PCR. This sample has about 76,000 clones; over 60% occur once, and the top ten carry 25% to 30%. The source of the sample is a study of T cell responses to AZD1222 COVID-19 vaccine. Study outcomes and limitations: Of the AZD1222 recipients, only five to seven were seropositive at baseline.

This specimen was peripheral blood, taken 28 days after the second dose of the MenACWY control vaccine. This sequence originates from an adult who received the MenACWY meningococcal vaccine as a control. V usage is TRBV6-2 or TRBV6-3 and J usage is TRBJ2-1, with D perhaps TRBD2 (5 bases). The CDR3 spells CASSQDYRSYNEQFF. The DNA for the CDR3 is TGTGCCAGCAGTCAAGACTATCGGAGCTACAATGAGCAGTTCTTC.